What follows is one T cell receptor (beta chain) and its context. This entry comes from a study of blood T cell repertoires in COVID-19. In the study overall: Donors in the United States, Italy and Spain gave samples during acute or convalescent COVID-19. Sources were T cells, B-cell-depleted T cells, or PBMCs; the material itself was cDNA or gDNA.

The CDR3 is 16 residues long. TCRdb keeps only in-frame clones here, not all; method: immunoSEQ multiplex PCR. There are approximately 76,000 clones in the sample; around 83% occur only once, and about a third lies in the top ten. The chain links TRBV7-5 to TRBJ1-5; the DNA was not used to check the table's D call, TRBD1. TRBV7-5 is assigned pseudogene status. The TCR sequence derives from a woman of 80 years or more with active or convalescent COVID-19. Sequencing was done on a sample of peripheral blood. CDR3 coding DNA: TGTGCCAGAAGCCCCGGGGACAGGGAGGGCGATCAGCCCCAGCATTTT. This gives the protein CARSPGDREGDQPQHF.